These 28 T cell receptor beta chains came from one sample sequenced in a study of blood T cells in healthy people across ages. A sample-barcoded 5' primer and a J-beta primer mix were used in a second PCR of about 7 to 12 cycles. MiXCR was run by TCRdb on the 5' RACE reads, yielding one entry per CDR3 protein. Seen here are 600,000 to 800,000 distinct CDR3 sequences, roughly half observed once, and the top ten hold approximately 13%. The sequencing sample was made of blood. The source of these receptors is a woman of 80 years or more in good health.

V gene TRBV7-9 combines with J gene TRBJ1-1; D call uncertain. V was pared by 1 base and J by 2 bases, with 11 bases between. In germline, CDR1 is SEHNR, CDR2 FQNEAQ (reference sequence). The CDR3 runs to 15 residues. DNA of the CDR3: TGTGCCAGCAGCTTAGATGTAGGCCGAAACACTGAAGCTTTCTTT. Translated: CASSLDVGRNTEAFF.

Worth noting for this clonotype: One end of the junction varies from germline; a read error may be responsible. The rearrangement uses TRBV11-2 and TRBJ2-1, with D uncertain. From germline, CDR1 is SGHAT and CDR2 FQNNGV. CDR3 length: 11 residues. CDR3 DNA: TGTGCCGGCAGTCAGATACATGAGCAGTTCTTC. Residues: CAGSQIHEQFF. Full variable domain (rest looked up from reference TRBV11-2 and TRBJ2-1): EAGVAQSPRYKIIEKRQSVAFWCNPISGHATLYWYQQILGQGPKLLIQFQNNGVVDDSQLPKDRFSAERLKGVDSTLKIQPAKLEDSAVYLCAGSQIHEQFFGPGTRLTVL.

In its sample, this clonotype was seen a few times. This chain connects TRBV5-1 to TRBJ2-3; D unresolved. Germline CDR1 SGHRS, CDR2 YFSETQ. Trimming took 4 bases from V and 4 from J, leaving 10 bases between them. This CDR3 comprises 13 residues. CDR3: CASSVELSDTQYF. Written as DNA, the CDR3 is TGCGCCAGCAGCGTGGAGCTGTCAGATACGCAGTATTTT. The entire variable domain, with the rest obtained from reference TRBV5-1 and TRBJ2-3, is as follows: KAGVTQTPRYLIKTRGQQVTLSCSPISGHRSVSWYQQTPGQGLQFLFEYFSETQRNKGNFPGRFSGRQFSNSRSEMNVSTLELGDSALYLCASSVELSDTQYFGPGTRLTVL.

This clonotype was counted at least ten times. V gene TRBV6-1 combines with J gene TRBJ2-1, with 11 bases that match TRBD1. The J segment lost 4 bases and the V segment lost 7 bases, leaving 3 bases of the junction unmatched. The CDR3 loop spans 14 amino acids. Germline-derived CDR1 and CDR2 are MNHNS and SASEGT. The CDR3, as DNA: TGTGCCAGCACTGGACAGGGGGCTTACAATGAGCAGTTCTTC. Translating it yields CASTGQGAYNEQFF.

The rearrangement links TRBV10-3 to TRBJ2-7; 12 bases map to TRBD2. Germline values: CDR1 ENHRY, CDR2 SYGVKD. V was pared by 7 bases and J by 4 bases, with 2 bases of the junction left unmatched. The CDR3 has 13 residues. CDR3 residues: CAIKTSGRYEQYF. In DNA, the CDR3 is TGTGCCATCAAAACTAGCGGGAGGTACGAGCAGTACTTC.

This clonotype appeared many times. This chain uses TRBV12-3 or TRBV12-4 with TRBJ1-5, with D unresolved. This CDR3 has 15 amino acids. Trimming left V 3 bases short and J 3 bases short, with 12 bases between. The CDR3 bases are TGTGCCAGCAGTTTGGGAGACGGCCCCAATCAGCCCCAGCATTTT. It translates to CASSLGDGPNQPQHF.

This clonotype came up a few times. The CDR3 here is CSARNPGLARRYEQFF. The CDR3 DNA is TGCAGTGCTAGAAACCCCGGACTAGCGAGGAGATATGAGCAGTTCTTC. The chain employs TRBV20-1 and TRBJ2-1, with TRBD2 matching over 9 bases. CDR1 is DFQATT and CDR2 is SNEGSKA in the germline V gene (reference sequence). CDR3 length equals 16 residues. With 2 bases clipped from V and 8 bases from J, the junction kept 13 bases outside the gene matches.

The genes are TRBV27 and TRBJ2-1, with 8 bases aligning to TRBD2. J gave up 7 bases and V 1 base, and 12 bases lay outside the gene matches. The CDR3 runs 17 residues. Germline V gene sequence: CDR1 MNHEY, CDR2 SMNVEV (reference sequence). The CDR3 loop is CASSLWSASGRNNEQFF. The CDR3 nucleotides are TGTGCCAGCAGTTTATGGTCGGCGAGCGGGAGAAATAATGAGCAGTTCTTC.

This clonotype turned up a few times. The rearrangement links TRBV2 to TRBJ2-1; possible D gene TRBD2, 5 bases. The CDR3 contains 14 residues. Trimming left V 3 bases short and J 7 bases short, with 13 bases between. Germline V gene sequence: CDR1 SNHLY, CDR2 FYNNEI. CDR3 DNA sequence: TGTGCCAGCAGTGACCCACCGGGGAGTAATGAGCAGTTCTTC. Translated, it gives CASSDPPGSNEQFF.

The gene calls are TRBV5-5 and TRBJ1-2; no reliable D call. The CDR3 consists of 15 residues. CDR1 and CDR2 (germline): SGHKS, YYEKEE (reference sequence). Trimming removed 3 bases at V and 4 bases at J, with 16 bases between. DNA of the CDR3: TGTGCCAGCAGCTACCCAGGCAGAGAAGGCTATGGCTACACCTTC. The encoded protein is CASSYPGREGYGYTF.

Notes on this clonotype: A much larger clone sits a single nucleotide away, making a read error possible. The chain has TRBV3-1 and TRBJ2-5, with TRBD1 matching 10 bases. The CDR3 contains 15 residues. CDR1 is LGHDT and CDR2 is YNNKEL in the germline V gene (reference sequence). V shed 1 base and J 5 bases; nucleotides not matched to a gene: 4. The CDR3 DNA is TGTGCCAGCAGCCAAGCTAGGGACAGGGGCGAGACCCAGTACTTC. Translating gives CASSQARDRGETQYF.

Many counts were recorded for this clonotype. The CDR3 loop reads CASSVAGGFNEQFF. In nucleotides, the CDR3 is TGTGCCAGCAGCGTAGCGGGGGGGTTCAATGAGCAGTTCTTC. This chain connects TRBV9 to TRBJ2-1; TRBD2 aligns across 8 bases. Losses at the gene ends were 0 bases for V and 6 bases for J; bases not matched to a gene: 2. CDR1 and CDR2 (germline): SGDLS, YYNGEE. CDR3 size: 14 residues.

This clonotype was observed many times. This chain uses TRBV4-2 with TRBJ2-7, with unresolved D. Trimming shortened V by 1 base and J by 0 bases, and 7 bases separated the two germline ends. Germline CDR1 reads LGHNA; CDR2 reads YNFKEQ. This CDR3 is built from 14 residues. The chain's CDR3 is CASSQVGNSYEQYF. CDR3 nucleotide sequence: TGTGCCAGCAGCCAAGTAGGGAACTCCTACGAGCAGTACTTC.

J is TRBJ2-3 and V is TRBV29-1; D gene uncertain. V lost 1 base and J 4 bases, leaving 3 bases between the germline ends. CDR1 is SQVTM and CDR2 is ANQGSEA in the germline V gene. The CDR3 loop spans 11 amino acids. CDR3 region: CSVEVADTQYF. Written as DNA, the CDR3 is TGCAGCGTTGAAGTGGCAGATACGCAGTATTTT.

This clonotype has only a few counts. This sequence may be a read error, since a much larger clone differs from it by one base. The gene calls are TRBV6-5 and TRBJ1-2; D unclear. Germline lookup yields CDR1 MNHEY and CDR2 SVGAGI. Trimming removed 0 bases from V and 4 bases from J, with 6 bases in between. The CDR3 totals 13 residues. Here the CDR3 DNA reads TGTGCCAGCAGTTACTCGAGAGGCTATGGCTACACCTTC. It specifies CASSYSRGYGYTF.

As regards this clonotype: A read error may account for a junction end that differs from germline. V is TRBV5-1 and J is TRBJ2-6; possibly TRBD1 for D (6 bases). There are 15 residues in the CDR3. CDR1 is SGHRS, CDR2 YFSETQ, per germline. The CDR3 region is CASGQGYSGANVRTF. CDR3 nucleotide sequence: TGCGCCAGCGGCCAGGGGTACTCTGGGGCCAACGTCCGGACTTTC.

The rearrangement uses TRBV3-1 and TRBJ1-2, with D unclear. This CDR3 spans 15 amino acids. The V and J ends lost 4 bases and 5 bases respectively, with 17 bases between them. Germline lookup yields CDR1 LGHDT and CDR2 YNNKEL (reference sequence). The CDR3 here is CASSPKAWVDYGYTF. The DNA of the CDR3 is TGTGCCAGCAGCCCTAAGGCGTGGGTGGATTATGGCTACACCTTC. Supplemented by reference TRBV3-1 and TRBJ1-2, the full variable domain reads DTAVSQTPKYLVTQMGNDKSIKCEQNLGHDTMYWYKQDSKKFLKIMFSYNNKELIINETVPNRFSPKSPDKAHLNLHINSLELGDSAVYFCASSPKAWVDYGYTFGSGTRLTVV.

This clonotype occurred many times. The genes are TRBV5-1 and TRBJ2-1, with D perhaps TRBD2 (6 bases). The CDR3 has 18 amino acids. V dropped 0 bases and J dropped 1 base, with 17 bases sitting between them. CDR1 is SGHRS and CDR2 is YFSETQ in the germline V gene. Written as DNA, the CDR3 is TGCGCCAGCAGCTTGGACGGGAGCGGAGTACCTTCCTACAATGAGCAGTTCTTC. It yields the protein CASSLDGSGVPSYNEQFF.

The chain carries TRBV6-6 and TRBJ1-2; D might be TRBD1 (6 bases). V lost 6 bases and J 10 bases, leaving 15 bases between the germline ends. Germline CDR1 MNHNY, CDR2 SVGAGI (reference sequence). The CDR3 extends over 12 amino acids. The CDR3 here is CASSAGGGDYTF. The CDR3 DNA reads as TGTGCCAGCAGCGCCGGAGGGGGGGACTACACCTTC.

Worth noting for this clonotype: This clone may be a read error of a much larger clone one base away. This chain links TRBV9 with TRBJ2-5, with D maybe TRBD1 (6 bases). Germline V lookup: CDR1 SGDLS, CDR2 YYNGEE. Trimming removed 0 bases at V and 4 bases at J, with 16 bases between. The CDR3 contains 16 residues. The CDR3 spells CASSVGNADRPETQYF. The CDR3 DNA reads TGTGCCAGCAGCGTAGGAAACGCGGACAGACCAGAGACCCAGTACTTC.

This clonotype was detected once. The chain employs TRBV7-2 and TRBJ2-4; D might be TRBD1 or TRBD2, each matching 5 bases. Germline V lookup: CDR1 SGHTA, CDR2 FQGNSA. The CDR3 loop spans 15 amino acids. Trimming cost V 4 bases and J 14 bases, with 24 bases left between them. Written as DNA, the CDR3 is TGTGCCAGCAGCTCGGGACCAGGAAGTCCATATCATGAGTACTTC. Amino acids: CASSSGPGSPYHEYF. The variable domain in full, with the rest retrieved from reference TRBV7-2 and TRBJ2-4, is GAGVSQSPSNKVTEKGKDVELRCDPISGHTALYWYRQSLGQGLEFLIYFQGNSAPDKSGLPSDRFSAERTGGSVSTLTIQRTQQEDSAVYLCASSSGPGSPYHEYFGAGTRLSVL.

This clonotype has a count of ten or more. J is TRBJ1-4 and V is TRBV7-9; D is perhaps TRBD1 (6 bases). The V end was cut by 5 bases, the J end by 7 bases, with 14 bases between. Germline-derived CDR1 and CDR2 are SEHNR and FQNEAQ (reference sequence). CDR3 size: 14 residues. The DNA of the CDR3 is TGTGCCAGCAGCCCTCGGGGGGGCGTTGAAAAACTGTTTTTT. It translates to CASSPRGGVEKLFF. The entire variable domain, with the rest obtained from reference TRBV7-9 and TRBJ1-4, is as follows: DTGVSQNPRHKITKRGQNVTFRCDPISEHNRLYWYRQTLGQGPEFLTYFQNEAQLEKSRLLSDRFSAERPKGSFSTLEIQRTEQGDSAMYLCASSPRGGVEKLFFGSGTQLSVL.

Worth noting for this clonotype: A single base separates this from a much larger clone, so it may be a read error. V and J are TRBV4-1 and TRBJ2-3, with D unresolved. The germline V and J ends were trimmed by 4 bases and 4 bases, with 21 bases remaining between them. The germline CDR1 and CDR2 sequences are MGHRA and YSYEKL. This CDR3 contains 17 residues. CDR3 DNA sequence: TGCGCCAGCAGCCGTTGGAGCATAAAGACCTACGCAGATACGCAGTATTTT. Protein product: CASSRWSIKTYADTQYF.

In its sample, this clonotype was seen many times. The chain has TRBV12-3 or TRBV12-4 and TRBJ2-5; TRBD1 is a possible D gene (8 bases). CDR3 size: 15 residues. Deletions cut 4 bases from V and 5 bases from J, with 17 bases between. The CDR3 protein is CASSYGQGGDETQYF. CDR3 bases: TGTGCCAGCAGTTACGGACAGGGAGGGGATGAGACCCAGTACTTC.

Of note for this clonotype: One base away lies a much larger clone, so this may be a sequencing read error. The rearrangement uses TRBV5-6 and TRBJ2-3; TRBD2 matches at 11 bases. This CDR3 contains 16 residues. Germline V gene sequence: CDR1 SGHDT, CDR2 YYEEEE. CDR3 protein: CASSPGLAATTDTPYF. The CDR3 DNA reads as TGTGCCAGCAGCCCGGGACTAGCGGCCACCACAGATACGCCGTATTTT.

The chain recombines TRBV7-2 with TRBJ1-5, with D uncertain. Trimming shortened V by 5 bases and J by 5 bases, and 10 bases separated the two germline ends. Germline CDR1 and CDR2: SGHTA and FQGNSA. This CDR3 has 13 amino acids. The CDR3 spells CASSRGEDQPQHF. CDR3 in DNA: TGTGCCAGCAGCCGGGGAGAGGATCAGCCCCAGCATTTT. Together with reference TRBV7-2 and TRBJ1-5, the CDR3 gives the full variable domain: GAGVSQSPSNKVTEKGKDVELRCDPISGHTALYWYRQSLGQGLEFLIYFQGNSAPDKSGLPSDRFSAERTGGSVSTLTIQRTQQEDSAVYLCASSRGEDQPQHFGDGTRLSIL.

Points on this clonotype: A clone one base away is much larger, so this may be a read error. CDR3 in amino acids: CASSYSVGRANEQYF. CDR3 bases: TGTGCCAGCAGTTACTCGGTGGGAAGGGCCAATGAGCAGTACTTC. The chain links TRBV6-5 to TRBJ2-5; D remains unclear. Germline lookup yields CDR1 MNHEY and CDR2 SVGAGI. Trimming left V 0 bases short and J 11 bases short, with 19 bases between. The CDR3 runs 15 residues.

The chain employs TRBV27 and TRBJ2-1; the match to TRBD2 covers 7 bases. The CDR3 length is 16 residues. Trimming took 0 bases from V and 4 from J; bases not matched to a gene: 6. Germline V lookup: CDR1 MNHEY, CDR2 SMNVEV (reference sequence). The CDR3 region is CASSLSGEGRYNEQFF. The CDR3 coding sequence is TGTGCCAGCAGTTTATCGGGGGAGGGGAGGTACAATGAGCAGTTCTTC.